This entry features one TCR beta chain sequence. Antigen unknown. This record belongs to a study of T cell responses to AZD1222 COVID-19 vaccine. General study results and limits: Close to half of all spike-specific TCRs reportedly target regions of the variants that are unmutated. No day 14 peak samples; only post-peak repertoires were characterized.

Measured with immunoSEQ multiplex PCR; TCRdb has only the in-frame clones, and not every one. The sample consists of 170,000 or so clones, over 75% of them appearing once. V shed 3 bases and J shed 1 base, with 12 bases lying between them. In germline, CDR1 is SGHVS, CDR2 FQNEAQ. The CDR3 is 15 residues long. The clonotype originates from an adult in good health. The chain is built from TRBV7-8 and TRBJ2-5, with D perhaps matching TRBD1 (7 bases). The sequenced sample was peripheral blood, obtained on day 0 of AZD1222 vaccination. The CDR3 nucleotides are TGTGCCAGCAGCTTGCCCCAGGGGGGCCAAGAGACCCAGTACTTC. This codes for CASSLPQGGQETQYF.